What follows are 14 T cell receptor beta chains derived from one specimen sequenced in a study of T cell changes during pregnancy in multiple sclerosis. The data were produced by immunoSEQ multiplex PCR, yet TCRdb's version contains in-frame clones alone and is incomplete. This table has about 100,000 clones, roughly 92% appearing once. The material was peripheral blood, obtained in the second trimester of pregnancy. The receptors were gathered from a female donor with multiple sclerosis, enrolled in a pregnancy study.

The CDR3 bases are TGTGCCAGCAGTTCGGCCGGGATACACACTGAAGCTTTCTTT. This encodes CASSSAGIHTEAFF. This rearrangement joins TRBV28 to TRBJ1-1; no clear D gene. Germline CDR1 is MDHEN and CDR2 is SYDVKM. Trimming shortened V by 4 bases and J by 3 bases, and 12 bases separated the two germline ends. The CDR3 consists of 14 residues.

The CDR3 nucleotides are TGTGCCAGCAGCTCTCCGGGACAGGTTTCCTACGAGCAGTACTTC. Its translation is CASSSPGQVSYEQYF. The rearrangement uses TRBV7-9 and TRBJ2-7; 8 positions match TRBD1. The ends lost 4 bases at V and 1 base at J; junction bases unmatched: 6. Germline values: CDR1 SEHNR, CDR2 FQNEAQ (reference sequence). This CDR3 spans 15 amino acids.

The J gene is TRBJ2-1, the V gene TRBV2; 9 nucleotides align to TRBD1. The CDR3 is 14 residues long. Germline loops: CDR1 SNHLY, CDR2 FYNNEI. The V gene end was trimmed by 4 bases and the J gene end by 3 bases; junction bases not matched to a gene: 1. The CDR3 sequence is CASSVDRGYNEQFF. The CDR3 coding sequence is TGTGCCAGCAGTGTGGACAGGGGCTACAATGAGCAGTTCTTC.

The genes are TRBV5-1 and TRBJ2-3; 8 bases agree with TRBD1. The CDR3 spans 15 residues. In germline, CDR1 is SGHRS, CDR2 YFSETQ. Trimming cost V 1 base and J 2 bases; bases outside gene matches: 3. The DNA for the CDR3 is TGCGCCAGCAGCTTGACAGGGGGGAACACAGATACGCAGTATTTT. Protein product: CASSLTGGNTDTQYF.

V usage is TRBV11-2 and J usage is TRBJ1-1, with a weak D call TRBD1 (6 bases). CDR1 is SGHAT, CDR2 FQNNGV, per germline. The V end lost 1 base, the J end lost 1 base, and 10 bases lay between the germline ends. The CDR3 has 15 residues. CDR3: CASSLGARGNTEAFF. The CDR3 DNA is TGTGCCAGCAGCTTAGGGGCCAGGGGGAACACTGAAGCTTTCTTT.

This sequence joins TRBV5-4 and TRBJ2-5; D gene ambiguous. This CDR3 comprises 14 residues. V was pared by 1 base and J by 5 bases, with 12 bases between. Per the germline V gene, CDR1 is SGHNT and CDR2 is YYREEE (reference sequence). The DNA for the CDR3 is TGTGCCAGCAGCTTGATACAGTATGAGGAGACCCAGTACTTC. It specifies CASSLIQYEETQYF.

V gene TRBV5-1 combines with J gene TRBJ1-5, with a weak D call TRBD1 (6 bases). The CDR3 extends over 16 amino acids. The germline V and J ends were trimmed by 0 bases and 2 bases, with 12 bases remaining between them. In germline, CDR1 is SGHRS, CDR2 YFSETQ. The CDR3 loop is CASSLDAGEGNQPQHF. The CDR3 bases are TGCGCCAGCAGCTTGGACGCAGGGGAAGGCAATCAGCCCCAGCATTTT.

V and J are TRBV19 and TRBJ2-5; a weak D match, TRBD2 (5 bases). Germline CDR1 reads LNHDA; CDR2 reads SQIVND (reference sequence). The V gene lost 4 bases and the J gene lost 1 base, with 10 bases spanning the gap. The CDR3 has 14 amino acids. This CDR3 is CASSTHGGQETQYF. In nucleotides, the CDR3 is TGTGCCAGTAGTACTCACGGAGGCCAAGAGACCCAGTACTTC.

V and J are TRBV2 and TRBJ1-5; no firm D call. In germline, CDR1 is SNHLY, CDR2 FYNNEI. Trimming cost V 6 bases and J 0 bases, with 6 bases left between them. The CDR3 totals 13 residues. The CDR3 protein is CASSLYSNQPQHF. The CDR3 bases are TGTGCCAGCAGCTTGTATAGCAATCAGCCCCAGCATTTT.

This chain links TRBV27 with TRBJ1-2; D possibly corresponds to TRBD1 (6 bases). Trimming removed 6 bases from V and 4 bases from J, with 24 bases in between. CDR1 and CDR2 (germline): MNHEY, SMNVEV (reference sequence). The CDR3 runs 17 residues. The CDR3 DNA sequence: TGTGCCAGCAGCCCCGGGGCTGACAGGTCTACCTTCTATGGCTACACCTTC. The encoded protein is CASSPGADRSTFYGYTF.

This clone came up a few times. The DNA for the CDR3 is TGTGCCTGGAGTGGACAGGAGGAACAGCCCCAGCATTTT. Protein sequence: CAWSGQEEQPQHF. This chain uses TRBV30 with TRBJ1-5; TRBD1 is a possible D gene (6 bases). V shed 1 base and J shed 7 bases, with 11 bases lying between them. Germline assignment: CDR1 GTSNPN and CDR2 SVGIG (reference sequence). This CDR3 comprises 13 residues.

The rearrangement uses TRBV5-8 and TRBJ2-7, with TRBD1 matching 9 bases. Germline values: CDR1 SGHTS, CDR2 YDEGEE. With 2 bases clipped from V and 6 bases from J, the junction kept 12 bases outside the gene matches. This CDR3 region has 16 residues. In DNA, the CDR3 is TGTGCCAGCAGCTTCCTCTACAGGGGGCGCGAGGCCGAGCAGTACTTC. Its translation: CASSFLYRGREAEQYF.

The chain is built from TRBV29-1 and TRBJ2-1, with TRBD2 matching over 7 bases. Germline trimming cut 2 bases from V and 3 bases from J; bases unmatched to any gene: 7. CDR3 size: 15 residues. Germline V gene sequence: CDR1 SQVTM, CDR2 ANQGSEA. The CDR3 region has the DNA TGCAGCGTTGAATACGGGGGAGGGAACTACAATGAGCAGTTCTTC. It encodes CSVEYGGGNYNEQFF.

The J gene is TRBJ1-1, the V gene TRBV2, with 12 bases lining up with TRBD1. The CDR3 is 15 residues long. With V trimmed by 2 bases and J by 5 bases, 3 bases remained unmatched. Germline V gene sequence: CDR1 SNHLY, CDR2 FYNNEI. CDR3 bases: TGTGCCAGCAGTGAAAGGGACAGGGGGCGGACTGAAGCTTTCTTT. This codes for CASSERDRGRTEAFF. Variable domain in full (rest from reference TRBV2 and TRBJ1-1): EPEVTQTPSHQVTQMGQEVILRCVPISNHLYFYWYRQILGQKVEFLVSFYNNEISEKSEIFDDQFSVERPDGSNFTLKIRSTKLEDSAMYFCASSERDRGRTEAFFGQGTRLTVV.